This T cell receptor (beta chain) stems from a study of technical replicates of blood from a handful of donors. Some clones are missing from TCRdb's copy, which holds only in-frame ones; the method was immunoSEQ multiplex PCR. Counted here are around 80,000 clones, around 94% occurring once; the ten biggest clones make up about 0.39%. V gave up 2 bases and J gave up 7 bases; unmatched junction bases: 5. CDR3 length equals 14 residues. The germline V gene has CDR1 MGHRA and CDR2 YSYEKL. This clonotype was obtained from a human donor in good health. J is TRBJ2-7 and V is TRBV4-1; 10 nucleotides line up with TRBD2. The sequenced sample consisted of T cells isolated from PBMCs. CDR3 sequence reads: CASSQPSGREEQYF. In nucleotides, the CDR3 is TGCGCCAGCAGCCAACCCAGCGGGAGGGAAGAGCAGTACTTC.